What follows are 6 T cell receptor beta chains derived from one specimen sequenced in a study of post-analysis software for immune sequencing data. Study-level results: TRBV segments more frequent in patients than in controls numbered about five and included TRBV5-6, TRBV5-1 and TRBV20-1.

No antigen has been assigned to these receptors. Tagging with unique molecular identifiers was a feature of the TCR beta cDNA libraries. TCRdb ran MiXCR on the PCR reads and lists one entry per CDR3 protein. The profile shows under 650,000 distinct CDR3 sequences, roughly 46% of them singletons. Sequencing was done on a sample of blood. Every receptor here comes from a girl aged 10 to 17 with multiple sclerosis.

The chain couples TRBV6-5 to TRBJ2-7; tentatively, D is TRBD1 (5 bases). This CDR3 has 14 amino acids. The germline CDR1 and CDR2 sequences are MNHEY and SVGAGI. Trimming removed 6 bases at V and 7 bases at J, with 19 bases between. CDR3 nucleotides: TGTGCCAGCAGACGTCTGGACAACCCAGGGGAGCAGTACTTC. It codes for CASRRLDNPGEQYF.

This clonotype was counted between two and nine times. This chain uses TRBV7-2 with TRBJ2-7; possibly TRBD1 for D (5 bases). The CDR3 is 15 residues long. V lost 4 bases and J lost 2, with 15 bases in between. From germline, CDR1 is SGHTA and CDR2 FQGNSA. DNA for the CDR3: TGTGCCAGCAGCTCTCCTTCGACAGCCGCCTACGAGCAGTACTTC. It specifies CASSSPSTAAYEQYF.

The gene calls are TRBV4-1 and TRBJ2-1; possibly TRBD1 for D (7 bases). Germline V gene data show CDR1 as MGHRA and CDR2 as YSYEKL. The CDR3 is 16 residues long. The ends were cut back, 1 base at V and 6 bases at J, with 16 bases in the middle. The CDR3 DNA reads TGCGCCAGCAGCCAAGGGGGCAGGGGGGTATTCAATGAGCAGTTCTTC. This gives the protein CASSQGGRGVFNEQFF.

As to this clonotype: Given a much more abundant clone one base away, this may be a read error. The V call is TRBV7-2, the J call TRBJ2-7, with TRBD2 as a possible D gene (5 bases). This CDR3 has 15 amino acids. CDR1 is SGHTA, CDR2 FQGNSA, per germline. CDR3 region: CAGSPSWLEGYEQYF. CDR3 bases: TGTGCCGGCAGCCCAAGTTGGCTAGAGGGATACGAGCAGTACTTC.

This rearrangement joins TRBV11-2 to TRBJ1-5; D is possibly TRBD1 (6 bases). The CDR3 has 13 residues. Germline values: CDR1 SGHAT, CDR2 FQNNGV. Trimming left V 4 bases short and J 7 bases short, with 11 bases between. This CDR3 reads CASSSEDRQPQHF. DNA for the CDR3: TGTGCCAGCAGCTCAGAGGACAGACAGCCCCAGCATTTT.

The J gene is TRBJ1-2, the V gene TRBV12-3 or TRBV12-4; 8 nucleotides match TRBD1. This CDR3 comprises 14 residues. The V segment lost 5 bases and the J segment 6 bases; nucleotides outside the gene matches: 8. CDR3 sequence (DNA): TGTGCCAGCAGTCCCTGGCAGGGGGCAAATGGCTACACCTTC. Translating it yields CASSPWQGANGYTF.